The 21 T cell receptor beta chains presented below share a single source sample, sequenced in a study of beta chain features in type 1 diabetes. Study results and caveats: Type 1 diabetes patients had moderately but significantly shorter TCRB CDR3s in all four CD4+ subsets.

These receptors have no known antigen. Isolated RNA was reverse transcribed in full, so expressed TCRB transcripts were sequenced. Data came from immunoSEQ multiplex PCR; TCRdb stores just in-frame clones and leaves some out. The data hold tens of thousands of clones, with just under 50% observed a single time. The sample consisted of central memory CD4+ T cells from blood. The receptors were gathered from a man in his thirties or forties with type 1 diabetes.

The chain employs TRBV6-1 and TRBJ1-1, with D possibly matching TRBD1 (6 bases). The CDR3 loop spans 14 amino acids. Germline V lookup: CDR1 MNHNS, CDR2 SASEGT. Trimming pared 9 bases from V and 1 base from J, leaving 15 bases between. The CDR3 spells CASGTIGGNTEAFF. DNA for the CDR3: TGTGCCAGTGGGACTATAGGGGGGAACACTGAAGCTTTCTTT.

CDR3 sequence reads: CASSLGQGAMRDIQYF. CDR3 coding DNA: TGTGCCAGCAGCTTAGGACAGGGGGCGATGCGGGACATTCAGTACTTC. The chain is built from TRBV11-3 and TRBJ2-4; 10 bases are shared with TRBD1. Germline V gene lookup returns CDR1 SGHNT and CDR2 YENEEA. V lost 1 base and J lost 8; bases outside the gene matches: 8. The CDR3 runs to 16 residues.

The V call is TRBV11-2, the J call TRBJ2-2, with 8 positions matching TRBD1. This CDR3 comprises 15 residues. Germline values: CDR1 SGHAT, CDR2 FQNNGV. J was trimmed by 7 bases and V by 4 bases; bases with no gene match: 8. The CDR3 spells CASSSAPGGGGELFF. The CDR3 DNA follows: TGTGCCAGCAGCTCCGCCCCAGGGGGCGGCGGGGAGCTGTTTTTT.

This clone was seen a few times. The V gene is TRBV4-1, the J gene TRBJ2-1, with 14 positions matching TRBD2. The CDR3 is made up of 16 amino acids. V lost 4 bases to trimming and J lost 7 bases; unmatched junction nucleotides: 6. CDR1 is MGHRA, CDR2 YSYEKL, per germline. The CDR3 here is CASSLGTSGGWNEQFF. CDR3 DNA sequence: TGCGCCAGCAGCCTCGGGACTAGCGGGGGTTGGAATGAGCAGTTCTTC.

The V gene is TRBV18, the J gene TRBJ2-6, with 8 bases matching TRBD2. The CDR3 consists of 16 residues. The V gene end was trimmed by 6 bases and the J gene end by 0 bases; junction bases not matched to a gene: 4. CDR1 and CDR2 (germline): KGHSH, LQKENI. CDR3 in amino acids: CASSGGEFSGANVLTF. For the CDR3, the DNA is TGTGCCAGCTCCGGGGGGGAGTTCTCTGGGGCCAACGTCCTGACTTTC.

Regarding this clone: Lacking the conserved final phenylalanine or tryptophan, this CDR3 likely reflects a read error. The genes are TRBV5-1 and TRBJ1-1, with D possibly being TRBD1 (6 bases). V dropped 0 bases and J dropped 11 bases, with 20 bases sitting between them. CDR3 length: 15 amino acids. Per the germline V gene, CDR1 is SGHRS and CDR2 is YFSETQ. CDR3 coding DNA: TGCGCCAGCAGCTTGGATGTCGGACAGCCCAGCCTTGCTTTCCTT. Its protein is CASSLDVGQPSLAFL.

This clone appeared a few times. The gene calls are TRBV5-4 and TRBJ1-1; 8 bases align to TRBD1. Looked up from germline, CDR1 is SGHNT and CDR2 is YYREEE (reference sequence). With V trimmed by 3 bases and J by 4 bases, 2 bases remained unmatched. The CDR3 is 13 amino acids. CDR3 nucleotides: TGTGCCAGCAGCTACGGACAGGGCACTGAAGCTTTCTTT. Translating it yields CASSYGQGTEAFF.

This chain joins TRBV29-1 and TRBJ1-5; TRBD1 aligns across 7 bases. Trimming took 4 bases from V and 3 from J; bases not matched to a gene: 6. Looked up from germline, CDR1 is SQVTM and CDR2 is ANQGSEA. This CDR3 contains 14 residues. CDR3 protein: CSVGGGGINQPQHF. The CDR3 nucleotides are TGCAGCGTTGGTGGAGGGGGCATCAATCAGCCCCAGCATTTT.

This chain connects TRBV19 to TRBJ2-2; maybe TRBD1 (6 bases). This CDR3 has 16 amino acids. From germline, CDR1 is LNHDA and CDR2 SQIVND (reference sequence). V was pared by 5 bases and J by 4 bases, with 17 bases between. CDR3 DNA: TGTGCCAGTAGTCCCATTCTACAGGGAAGCACCGGGGAGCTGTTTTTT. Translation gives CASSPILQGSTGELFF.

The gene calls are TRBV19 and TRBJ2-5; maybe TRBD2 (6 bases). CDR3 length equals 13 residues. V was shortened by 5 bases and J by 1 base, with 8 bases between the two germline ends. Per the germline V gene, CDR1 is LNHDA and CDR2 is SQIVND (reference sequence). The CDR3 loop reads CASSGGAQETQYF. The CDR3 region has the DNA TGTGCCAGTAGTGGCGGGGCCCAAGAGACCCAGTACTTC.

The genes are TRBV5-1 and TRBJ1-2, with 9 nucleotides matching TRBD1. V was pared by 1 base and J by 8 bases, with 6 bases of the junction left unmatched. The CDR3 totals 14 residues. Per the germline V gene, CDR1 is SGHRS and CDR2 is YFSETQ. CDR3 protein: CASSLLQGAQGYTF. CDR3 bases: TGCGCCAGCAGCTTGTTACAGGGGGCGCAGGGCTACACCTTC.

The chain employs TRBV6-1 and TRBJ2-5; 10 bases are shared with TRBD2. CDR3 length equals 15 residues. In germline, CDR1 is MNHNS, CDR2 SASEGT. Trimming took 6 bases from V and 0 from J; bases not matched to a gene: 4. Here the CDR3 reads CASRSGRDNQETQYF. DNA for the CDR3: TGTGCCAGCAGGAGCGGGAGGGATAACCAAGAGACCCAGTACTTC.

This chain uses TRBV2 with TRBJ1-5; TRBD1 is a possible D gene (5 bases). Germline CDR1 reads SNHLY; CDR2 reads FYNNEI. Trimming took 4 bases from V and 3 from J, leaving 13 bases between them. This CDR3 comprises 15 residues. Here the CDR3 reads CASSVGGWDNQPQHF. CDR3 coding DNA: TGTGCCAGCAGTGTCGGGGGTTGGGACAATCAGCCCCAGCATTTT.

This clone has a single count. The V and J genes are TRBV18 and TRBJ1-1, with D possibly matching TRBD1 (6 bases). CDR3 length equals 14 residues. Trimming removed 2 bases at V and 0 bases at J, with 7 bases between. CDR1 is KGHSH, CDR2 LQKENI, per germline. The CDR3 DNA sequence: TGTGCCAGCTCACCAAGGACAGTGAACACTGAAGCTTTCTTT. Its protein product is CASSPRTVNTEAFF.

In its sample, this clone was seen once. The rearrangement joins TRBV5-1 to TRBJ2-1; D might be TRBD2 (5 bases). CDR3 length: 15 residues. The V and J ends lost 2 bases and 5 bases respectively, with 14 bases between them. Germline loops: CDR1 SGHRS, CDR2 YFSETQ. The CDR3: CASSFWLASNNEQFF. The CDR3, as DNA: TGCGCCAGCAGCTTTTGGTTAGCGTCCAACAATGAGCAGTTCTTC.

The sample holds a few counts of this clone. The chain combines TRBV6-6 with TRBJ1-2; D is perhaps TRBD1 (5 bases). Trimming took 6 bases from V and 4 from J, leaving 12 bases between them. Per germline, CDR1 MNHNY and CDR2 SVGAGI (reference sequence). This CDR3 contains 13 residues. The CDR3 spells CASSDRDSYGYTF. Written as DNA, the CDR3 is TGTGCCAGCAGCGACCGTGACAGCTATGGCTACACCTTC.

This clone has just one count. This chain uses TRBV2 with TRBJ2-5, with 8 bases lining up with TRBD1. Per the germline V gene, CDR1 is SNHLY and CDR2 is FYNNEI. J gave up 5 bases and V 6 bases, and 5 bases lay outside the gene matches. This CDR3 is built from 13 residues. The CDR3 region is CASRVTGGETQYF. The CDR3 DNA sequence: TGTGCCAGCAGGGTAACAGGGGGGGAGACCCAGTACTTC. Filled out from reference TRBV2 and TRBJ2-5, the complete variable domain reads EPEVTQTPSHQVTQMGQEVILRCVPISNHLYFYWYRQILGQKVEFLVSFYNNEISEKSEIFDDQFSVERPDGSNFTLKIRSTKLEDSAMYFCASRVTGGETQYFGPGTRLLVL.

This clone was seen a few times. J is TRBJ2-7 and V is TRBV19; D gene uncertain. Germline V gives CDR1 LNHDA, CDR2 SQIVND (reference sequence). CDR3 length equals 12 residues. V was trimmed by 6 bases and J by 2 bases, leaving 8 bases between them. CDR3: CASSPGTYEQYF. DNA of the CDR3: TGTGCCAGTAGCCCAGGAACCTACGAGCAGTACTTC.

The rearrangement joins TRBV29-1 to TRBJ1-1; 8 nucleotides match TRBD1. This CDR3 is built from 14 residues. The V gene end was trimmed by 6 bases and the J gene end by 1 base; junction bases not matched to a gene: 7. CDR1 and CDR2 from the germline V gene are SQVTM and ANQGSEA. As DNA, the CDR3 is TGCAGCGTCACTCCGGACAGGGCGAACACTGAAGCTTTCTTT. This sequence encodes CSVTPDRANTEAFF.

The gene calls are TRBV28 and TRBJ1-2; D remains unclear. CDR1 is MDHEN, CDR2 SYDVKM, per germline. The CDR3 runs 14 residues. V was pared by 7 bases and J by 8 bases, with 20 bases between. The CDR3 DNA sequence: TGTGCCAGCATCCGCGGAGGGATGGATCGGGGCTACACCTTC. This gives the protein CASIRGGMDRGYTF.

This sequence joins TRBV7-9 and TRBJ2-3; D perhaps matches TRBD2 (5 bases). The CDR3 consists of 12 residues. CDR1 is SEHNR, CDR2 FQNEAQ, per germline (reference sequence). Trimming removed 8 bases from V and 5 bases from J, with 11 bases in between. The CDR3 loop is CASDSRGDTQYF. In nucleotides, the CDR3 is TGTGCCAGCGACTCTCGGGGAGATACGCAGTATTTT.